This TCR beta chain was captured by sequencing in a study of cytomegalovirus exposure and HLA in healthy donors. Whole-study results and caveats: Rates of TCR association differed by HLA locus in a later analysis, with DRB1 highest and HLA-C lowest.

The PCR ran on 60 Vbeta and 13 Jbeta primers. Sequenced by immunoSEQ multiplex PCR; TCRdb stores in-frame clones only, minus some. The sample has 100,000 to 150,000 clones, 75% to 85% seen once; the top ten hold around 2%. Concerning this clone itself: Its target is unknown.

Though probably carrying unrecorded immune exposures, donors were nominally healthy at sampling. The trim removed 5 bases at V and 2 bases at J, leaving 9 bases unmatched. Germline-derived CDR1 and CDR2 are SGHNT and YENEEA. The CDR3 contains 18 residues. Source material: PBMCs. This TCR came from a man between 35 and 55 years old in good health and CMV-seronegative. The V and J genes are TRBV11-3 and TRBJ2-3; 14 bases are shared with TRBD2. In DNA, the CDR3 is TGTGCCAGCAGCCCGGGGACTAGCGGGAGACGGAACACAGATACGCAGTATTTT. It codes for CASSPGTSGRRNTDTQYF.